These 24 T cell receptor beta chains originate from one sample sequenced in a study of cytomegalovirus exposure and HLA in healthy donors. The PCR ran on 60 Vbeta and 13 Jbeta primers. Assay: immunoSEQ multiplex PCR; the TCRdb copy retains only in-frame clones and omits some. The table includes about 94,000 clones, under 9% detected once. Specimen: PBMCs. Receptors originate from a man aged 50 or older in good health and CMV-seronegative.

The J gene is TRBJ1-5, the V gene TRBV11-2, with TRBD1 matching over 8 bases. Trimming took 5 bases from V and 6 from J; bases not matched to a gene: 3. The germline gives CDR1 SGHAT, CDR2 FQNNGV. CDR3 length: 13 residues. CDR3 protein: CASSPDRAQPQHF. The CDR3 DNA reads TGTGCCAGCAGCCCGGACAGGGCTCAGCCCCAGCATTTT.

This rearrangement joins TRBV27 to TRBJ1-6; D possibly corresponds to TRBD1 (6 bases). Germline V gene data show CDR1 as MNHEY and CDR2 as SMNVEV (reference sequence). The CDR3 is 14 residues long. The V end lost 6 bases, the J end lost 7 bases, and 13 bases lay between the germline ends. The CDR3 loop reads CASSTGLPNSPLHF. In DNA form, the CDR3 reads TGTGCCAGCAGCACAGGGCTTCCGAATTCACCCCTCCACTTT.

This clone was found a few times. The CDR3 sequence: CASSPQGVDYNEQFF. CDR3 nucleotide sequence: TGTGCCAGCTCACCCCAGGGGGTCGACTACAATGAGCAGTTCTTC. J is TRBJ2-1 and V is TRBV18, with 7 bases lining up with TRBD1. CDR1 and CDR2 from the germline V gene are KGHSH and LQKENI. The trim removed 3 bases at V and 3 bases at J, leaving 5 bases unmatched. The CDR3 spans 15 residues.

The chain links TRBV5-1 to TRBJ1-1; D uncertain. Per the germline V gene, CDR1 is SGHRS and CDR2 is YFSETQ. This CDR3 comprises 13 residues. Trimming took off 5 bases at V and 1 base at J, with 9 bases between the two ends. CDR3 loop: CASSSSGNTEAFF. The CDR3 DNA reads as TGCGCCAGCAGTTCGAGTGGGAACACTGAAGCTTTCTTT.

The chain couples TRBV27 to TRBJ1-6; 8 bases are a match to TRBD1. Germline CDR1 is MNHEY and CDR2 is SMNVEV (reference sequence). J gave up 9 bases and V 5 bases, and 3 bases lay outside the gene matches. The CDR3 runs 13 residues. The CDR3 DNA reads TGTGCCAGCAGTCCCGACAGGGGTTCACCCCTCCACTTT. This encodes CASSPDRGSPLHF.

The chain uses TRBV5-1 and TRBJ2-1, with 10 nucleotides matching TRBD1. Per the germline V gene, CDR1 is SGHRS and CDR2 is YFSETQ. This CDR3 has 15 amino acids. With 4 bases clipped from V and 7 bases from J, the junction kept 8 bases outside the gene matches. For the CDR3, the DNA is TGCGCCAGCAGCGCGACGGGACAGGGGAGGAATGAGCAGTTCTTC. It encodes CASSATGQGRNEQFF.

The J gene is TRBJ1-4, the V gene TRBV7-9; 7 nucleotides line up with TRBD1. The V gene's germline CDR1 is SEHNR and CDR2 FQNEAQ (reference sequence). The CDR3 runs to 14 residues. Trimming at V came to 5 bases and at J to 3 bases, leaving 3 bases not matched to a gene. The chain's CDR3 is CASSRGQSNEKLFF. The DNA for the CDR3 is TGTGCCAGCAGCCGGGGACAGTCTAATGAAAAACTGTTTTTT. The full variable domain, completed using reference TRBV7-9 and TRBJ1-4, is DTGVSQNPRHKITKRGQNVTFRCDPISEHNRLYWYRQTLGQGPEFLTYFQNEAQLEKSRLLSDRFSAERPKGSFSTLEIQRTEQGDSAMYLCASSRGQSNEKLFFGSGTQLSVL.

The CDR3 DNA reads TGCGCCAGCAGCTTAACAACAGGGGGCTTCAATCAGCCCCAGCATTTT. Translating gives CASSLTTGGFNQPQHF. The rearrangement links TRBV5-1 to TRBJ1-5; 9 nucleotides line up with TRBD1. The CDR3 is 16 residues long. The germline gives CDR1 SGHRS, CDR2 YFSETQ. V gave up 2 bases and J gave up 3 bases; unmatched junction bases: 6.

This clone showed up just a few times. The J gene is TRBJ1-4, the V gene TRBV6-1, with 7 nucleotides matching TRBD1. The CDR3 extends over 15 amino acids. Germline trimming cut 3 bases from V and 4 bases from J; bases unmatched to any gene: 5. Germline values: CDR1 MNHNS, CDR2 SASEGT. CDR3 sequence: CASSDSSGGNEKLFF. CDR3 bases: TGTGCCAGCAGTGATTCGTCAGGGGGTAATGAAAAACTGTTTTTT.

The rearrangement joins TRBV2 to TRBJ2-3, with D uncertain. The germline CDR1 and CDR2 sequences are SNHLY and FYNNEI. CDR3 length: 15 amino acids. V dropped 1 base and J dropped 7 bases, with 15 bases sitting between them. The DNA of the CDR3 is TGTGCCAGCAGTGAAGGGAGCGCCCCGCCTTATACGCAGTATTTT. Encoded protein: CASSEGSAPPYTQYF.

The V call is TRBV29-1, the J call TRBJ2-7; TRBD1 matches at 7 bases. V lost 7 bases and J lost 2; bases outside the gene matches: 5. CDR1 is SQVTM and CDR2 is ANQGSEA in the germline V gene. This CDR3 region has 12 residues. The CDR3 protein is CSAQDRPYEQYF. Written as DNA, the CDR3 is TGCAGCGCCCAGGACAGGCCCTACGAGCAGTACTTC.

The chain employs TRBV7-6 and TRBJ1-1; D uncertain. Germline V gives CDR1 SGHVS, CDR2 FNYEAQ. V lost 3 bases to trimming and J lost 1 base, with 6 bases between them. The CDR3 is made up of 13 amino acids. The CDR3 nucleotides read TGTGCCAGCAGCTTCACACAGAACACTGAAGCTTTCTTT. Its translation is CASSFTQNTEAFF.

V usage is TRBV2 and J usage is TRBJ1-3; 8 nucleotides line up with TRBD1. Germline CDR1 SNHLY, CDR2 FYNNEI. V shed 6 bases, J shed 2 bases, and the junction held 3 bases outside the gene matches. This CDR3 is 14 amino acids long. As DNA, the CDR3 is TGTGCCAGCAGACCGACAGGGGCTGGAAACACCATATATTTT. Amino acids: CASRPTGAGNTIYF.

This clone was observed a handful of times. DNA of the CDR3: TGTGCCAGTAGCTTGGGACAGGGGGCTTTCCGGGGCTACACCTTC. Its translation is CASSLGQGAFRGYTF. The chain has TRBV19 and TRBJ1-2, with 12 bases aligning to TRBD1. Trimming cost V 6 bases and J 8 bases; bases outside gene matches: 10. CDR1 is LNHDA, CDR2 SQIVND, per germline (reference sequence). The CDR3 sequence is 15 residues long.

V is TRBV5-1 and J is TRBJ2-7; no reliable D call. V was shortened by 4 bases and J by 7 bases, with 24 bases between the two germline ends. The length of the CDR3 is 16 residues. Germline loops: CDR1 SGHRS, CDR2 YFSETQ. CDR3 region: CASSREIGAMSREQYF. The CDR3 DNA reads TGCGCCAGCAGCCGCGAGATCGGAGCGATGTCGCGGGAGCAGTACTTC.

This clone turned up a few times. This chain joins TRBV14 and TRBJ2-1; TRBD2 might be the D (5 bases). Looked up from germline, CDR1 is SGHDN and CDR2 is FVKESK. CDR3 length: 13 residues. V dropped 0 bases and J dropped 12 bases, with 12 bases sitting between them. CDR3 amino acids: CASSQDKTNRQFF. The CDR3 nucleotides are TGTGCCAGCAGCCAAGATAAGACTAACCGGCAGTTCTTC.

The rearrangement joins TRBV5-6 to TRBJ2-1; D ambiguous. The germline CDR1 and CDR2 sequences are SGHDT and YYEEEE. Trimming stripped 4 bases from V and 5 bases from J, with 7 bases between. This CDR3 region has 12 residues. CDR3 region: CASSVVNNEQFF. CDR3 in DNA: TGTGCCAGCAGCGTAGTAAACAATGAGCAGTTCTTC.

This clone appeared a few times. This rearrangement joins TRBV9 to TRBJ2-3; 8 bases match TRBD2. The CDR3 length is 18 residues. Trimming at V came to 3 bases and at J to 0 bases, leaving 12 bases not matched to a gene. Germline-derived CDR1 and CDR2 are SGDLS and YYNGEE. CDR3 amino acids: CASSGGGRGGSSTDTQYF. CDR3 in DNA: TGTGCCAGCAGCGGGGGTGGACGGGGGGGATCTAGCACAGATACGCAGTATTTT.

The genes are TRBV19 and TRBJ2-3; 10 nucleotides line up with TRBD1. This CDR3 spans 16 amino acids. Per the germline V gene, CDR1 is LNHDA and CDR2 is SQIVND (reference sequence). V shed 4 bases, J shed 4 bases, and the junction held 8 bases outside the gene matches. CDR3 sequence (DNA): TGTGCCAGTAGTAACCCGACAGGGGGCGCGGCAGATACGCAGTATTTT. Amino acids: CASSNPTGGAADTQYF.

The chain is built from TRBV28 and TRBJ2-1; D remains unclear. The V and J ends lost 7 bases and 5 bases respectively, with 12 bases between them. CDR3 length: 13 residues. Looked up from germline, CDR1 is MDHEN and CDR2 is SYDVKM. The CDR3 coding sequence is TGTGCCAGCATCGATAGACTTAACAATGAGCAGTTCTTC. This codes for CASIDRLNNEQFF.

This clone was seen more than once but under ten times. The chain carries TRBV5-8 and TRBJ2-3, with 9 bases identical to TRBD1. V trimming: 6 bases; J trimming: 3 bases; junction bases outside the gene matches: 11. Germline V gives CDR1 SGHTS, CDR2 YDEGEE. The CDR3 runs to 16 residues. The CDR3 sequence: CASTPYRGRWTDTQYF. The CDR3 coding sequence is TGTGCCAGCACCCCTTACAGGGGGCGATGGACAGATACGCAGTATTTT.

CDR3 nucleotides: TGTGCCACCAGCAGAGACAGCGCCTACGAGCAGTACTTC. This codes for CATSRDSAYEQYF. The V and J genes are TRBV15 and TRBJ2-7; D is undetermined. This CDR3 spans 13 amino acids. Trimming cost V 0 bases and J 2 bases, with 5 bases left between them. The V gene's germline CDR1 is LNHNV and CDR2 YYDKDF (reference sequence).

The chain is built from TRBV5-1 and TRBJ1-3; TRBD1 aligns across 9 bases. In germline, CDR1 is SGHRS, CDR2 YFSETQ. After removal of 4 bases from V and 0 bases from J, the junction contained 5 bases not matched to a gene. CDR3 length: 16 residues. This CDR3 reads CASSHGTGSSGNTIYF. CDR3 in DNA: TGCGCCAGCAGCCACGGGACAGGGAGCTCTGGAAACACCATATATTTT.

Comment on this clone: In the same sample, other DNA sequences code for this CDR3. The chain uses TRBV30 and TRBJ2-5, with D possibly matching TRBD1 (6 bases). Near its end, the DNA agrees better with TRBJ2-7, so the J call may be wrong. Germline V gene sequence: CDR1 GTSNPN, CDR2 SVGIG (reference sequence). The CDR3 runs 12 residues. CDR3 region: CAWKQGTYEQYF. The CDR3 DNA reads as TGTGCCTGGAAACAGGGAACCTACGAGCAGTACTTC.